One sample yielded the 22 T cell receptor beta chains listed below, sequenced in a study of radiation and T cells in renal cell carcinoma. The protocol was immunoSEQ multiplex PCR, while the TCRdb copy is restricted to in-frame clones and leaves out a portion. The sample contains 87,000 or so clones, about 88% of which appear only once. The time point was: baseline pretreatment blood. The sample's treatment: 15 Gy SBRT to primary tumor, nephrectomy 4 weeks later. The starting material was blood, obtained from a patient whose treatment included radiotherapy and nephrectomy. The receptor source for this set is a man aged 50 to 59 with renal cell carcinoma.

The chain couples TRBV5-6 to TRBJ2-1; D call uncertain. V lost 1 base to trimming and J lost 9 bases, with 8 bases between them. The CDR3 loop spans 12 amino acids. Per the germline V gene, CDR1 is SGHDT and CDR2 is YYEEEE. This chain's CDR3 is CASSLLVGEQFF. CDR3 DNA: TGTGCCAGCAGCTTGCTGGTGGGTGAGCAGTTCTTC.

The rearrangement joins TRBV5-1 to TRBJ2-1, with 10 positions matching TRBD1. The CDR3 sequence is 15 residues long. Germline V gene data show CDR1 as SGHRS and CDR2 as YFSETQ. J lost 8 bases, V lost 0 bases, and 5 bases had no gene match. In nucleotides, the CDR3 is TGCGCCAGCAGCTTGGGACAGGGGGCTAACGATGAGCAGTTCTTC. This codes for CASSLGQGANDEQFF.

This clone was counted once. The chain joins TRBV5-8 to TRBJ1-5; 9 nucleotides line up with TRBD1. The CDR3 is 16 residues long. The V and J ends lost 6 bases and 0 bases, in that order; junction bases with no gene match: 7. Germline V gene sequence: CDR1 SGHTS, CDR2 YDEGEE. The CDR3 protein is CASTPDRGYSNQPQHF. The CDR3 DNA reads TGTGCCAGCACCCCGGACAGGGGCTATAGCAATCAGCCCCAGCATTTT.

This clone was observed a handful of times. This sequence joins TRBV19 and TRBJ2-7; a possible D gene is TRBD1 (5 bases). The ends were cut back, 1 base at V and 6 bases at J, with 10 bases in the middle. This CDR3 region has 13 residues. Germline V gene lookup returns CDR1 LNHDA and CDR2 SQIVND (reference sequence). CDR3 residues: CASSIVQGSEQYF. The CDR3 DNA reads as TGTGCCAGTAGTATAGTGCAGGGAAGCGAGCAGTACTTC.

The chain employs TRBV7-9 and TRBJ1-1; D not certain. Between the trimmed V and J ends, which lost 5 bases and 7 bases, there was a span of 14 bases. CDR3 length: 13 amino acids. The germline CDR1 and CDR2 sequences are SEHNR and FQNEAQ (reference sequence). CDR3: CASSPGEVDEAFF. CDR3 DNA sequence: TGTGCCAGCAGCCCCGGAGAGGTAGATGAAGCTTTCTTT.

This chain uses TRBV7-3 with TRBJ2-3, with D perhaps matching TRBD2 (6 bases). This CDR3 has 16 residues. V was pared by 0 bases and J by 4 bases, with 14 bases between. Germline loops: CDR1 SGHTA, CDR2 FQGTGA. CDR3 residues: CASSLTLGGSADTQYF. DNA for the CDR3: TGTGCCAGCAGCTTAACCCTTGGAGGGTCGGCAGATACGCAGTATTTT.

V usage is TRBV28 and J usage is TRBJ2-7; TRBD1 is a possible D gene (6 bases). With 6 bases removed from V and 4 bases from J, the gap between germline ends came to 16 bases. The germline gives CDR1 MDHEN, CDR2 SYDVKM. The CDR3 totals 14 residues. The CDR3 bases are TGTGCCAGCAGAGAACAGGGAAGGGAATACGAGCAGTACTTC. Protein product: CASREQGREYEQYF. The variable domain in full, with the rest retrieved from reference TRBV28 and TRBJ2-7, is DVKVTQSSRYLVKRTGEKVFLECVQDMDHENMFWYRQDPGLGLRLIYFSYDVKMKEKGDIPEGYSVSREKKERFSLILESASTNQTSMYLCASREQGREYEQYFGPGTRLTVT.

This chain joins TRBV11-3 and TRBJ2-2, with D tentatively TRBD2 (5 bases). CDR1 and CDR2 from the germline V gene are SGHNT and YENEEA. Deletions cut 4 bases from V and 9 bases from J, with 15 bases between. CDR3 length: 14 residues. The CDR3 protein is CASSYGGGVRELFF. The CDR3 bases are TGTGCCAGCAGCTATGGAGGTGGAGTACGGGAGCTGTTTTTT.

In DNA, the CDR3 is TGCAGCGTGGCCGGGGACCGATCCTACGAGCAGTACTTC. Residues: CSVAGDRSYEQYF. The genes are TRBV29-1 and TRBJ2-7; D tentatively reads TRBD1 or TRBD2 (5 bases each). Germline V lookup: CDR1 SQVTM, CDR2 ANQGSEA. The germline V and J ends were trimmed by 6 bases and 1 base, with 13 bases remaining between them. This CDR3 comprises 13 residues.

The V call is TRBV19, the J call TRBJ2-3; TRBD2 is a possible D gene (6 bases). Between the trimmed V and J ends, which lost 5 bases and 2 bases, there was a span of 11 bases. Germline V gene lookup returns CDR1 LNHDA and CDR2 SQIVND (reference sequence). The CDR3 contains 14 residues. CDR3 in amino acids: CASSGRLFTDTQYF. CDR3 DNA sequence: TGTGCCAGTAGTGGGAGGCTTTTCACAGATACGCAGTATTTT.

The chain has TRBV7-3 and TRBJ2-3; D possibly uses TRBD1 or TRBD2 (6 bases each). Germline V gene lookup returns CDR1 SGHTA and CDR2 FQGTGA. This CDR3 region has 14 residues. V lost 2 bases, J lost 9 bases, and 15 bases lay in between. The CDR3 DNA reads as TGTGCCAGCAGCTTAGAGGGCGGGACAAAGACGCAGTATTTT. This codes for CASSLEGGTKTQYF.

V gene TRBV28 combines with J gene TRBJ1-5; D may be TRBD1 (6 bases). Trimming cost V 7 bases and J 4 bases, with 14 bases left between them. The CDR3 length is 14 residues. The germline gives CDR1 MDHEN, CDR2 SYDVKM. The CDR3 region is CASMPGDTNQPQHF. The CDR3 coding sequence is TGTGCCAGCATGCCAGGGGATACTAATCAGCCCCAGCATTTT.

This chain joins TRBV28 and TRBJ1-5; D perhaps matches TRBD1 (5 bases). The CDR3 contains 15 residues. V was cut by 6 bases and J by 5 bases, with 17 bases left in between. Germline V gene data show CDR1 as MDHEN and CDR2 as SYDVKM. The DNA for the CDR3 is TGTGCCAGCAGGCCTCGGGGCCTGGGCGATCAGCCCCAGCATTTT. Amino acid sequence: CASRPRGLGDQPQHF. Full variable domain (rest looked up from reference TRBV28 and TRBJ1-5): DVKVTQSSRYLVKRTGEKVFLECVQDMDHENMFWYRQDPGLGLRLIYFSYDVKMKEKGDIPEGYSVSREKKERFSLILESASTNQTSMYLCASRPRGLGDQPQHFGDGTRLSIL.

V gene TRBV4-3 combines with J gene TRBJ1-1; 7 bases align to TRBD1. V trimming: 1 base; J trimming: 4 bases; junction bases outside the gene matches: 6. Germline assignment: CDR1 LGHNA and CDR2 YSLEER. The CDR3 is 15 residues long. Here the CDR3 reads CASSQVVSGGTEAFF. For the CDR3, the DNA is TGCGCCAGCAGCCAAGTGGTCTCAGGGGGCACTGAAGCTTTCTTT.

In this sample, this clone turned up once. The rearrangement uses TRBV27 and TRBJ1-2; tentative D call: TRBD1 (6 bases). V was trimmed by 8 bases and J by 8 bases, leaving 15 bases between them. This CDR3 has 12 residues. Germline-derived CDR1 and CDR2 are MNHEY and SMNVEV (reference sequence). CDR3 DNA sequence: TGTGCCAGCCGTACAGGGTTTTGGGGCTACACCTTC. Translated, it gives CASRTGFWGYTF.

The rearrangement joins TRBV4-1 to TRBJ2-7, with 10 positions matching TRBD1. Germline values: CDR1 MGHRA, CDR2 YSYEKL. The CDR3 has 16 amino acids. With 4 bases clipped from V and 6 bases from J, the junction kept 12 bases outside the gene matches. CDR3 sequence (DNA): TGCGCCAGCAGCCCTTTCCTCCGGGACAGGGGCGTCGAGCAGTACTTC. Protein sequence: CASSPFLRDRGVEQYF.

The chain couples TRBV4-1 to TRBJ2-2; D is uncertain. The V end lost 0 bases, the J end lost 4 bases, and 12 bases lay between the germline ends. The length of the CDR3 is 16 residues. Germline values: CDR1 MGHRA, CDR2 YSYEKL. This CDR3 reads CASSQDLRVGTGELFF. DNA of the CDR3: TGCGCCAGCAGCCAAGACCTCCGAGTGGGCACCGGGGAGCTGTTTTTT.

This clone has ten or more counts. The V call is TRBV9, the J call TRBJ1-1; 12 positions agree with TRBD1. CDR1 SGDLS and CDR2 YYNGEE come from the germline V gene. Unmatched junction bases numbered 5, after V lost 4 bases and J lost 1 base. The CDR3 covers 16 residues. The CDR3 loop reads CASSPRDRGPNTEAFF. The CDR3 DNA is TGTGCCAGCAGCCCCCGGGACAGGGGGCCGAACACTGAAGCTTTCTTT.

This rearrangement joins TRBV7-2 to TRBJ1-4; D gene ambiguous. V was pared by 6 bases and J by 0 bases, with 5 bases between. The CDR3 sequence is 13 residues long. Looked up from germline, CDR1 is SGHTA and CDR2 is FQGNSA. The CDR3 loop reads CASRRTTNEKLFF. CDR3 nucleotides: TGTGCCAGCAGGCGCACAACTAATGAAAAACTGTTTTTT.

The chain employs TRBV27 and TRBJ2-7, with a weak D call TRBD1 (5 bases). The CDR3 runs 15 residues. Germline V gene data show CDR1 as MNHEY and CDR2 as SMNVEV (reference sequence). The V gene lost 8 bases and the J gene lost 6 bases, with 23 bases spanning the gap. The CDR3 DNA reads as TGTGCCAGCGGTTCCTTCAAACAGGCGGCCCGCGAGCAGTACTTC. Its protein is CASGSFKQAAREQYF.

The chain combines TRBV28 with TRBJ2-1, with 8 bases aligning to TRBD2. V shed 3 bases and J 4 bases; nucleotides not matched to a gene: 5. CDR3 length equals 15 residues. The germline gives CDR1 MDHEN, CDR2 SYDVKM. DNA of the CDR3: TGTGCCAGCAGTTTCGGTAGCGGGAAGTACAATGAGCAGTTCTTC. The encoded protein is CASSFGSGKYNEQFF.

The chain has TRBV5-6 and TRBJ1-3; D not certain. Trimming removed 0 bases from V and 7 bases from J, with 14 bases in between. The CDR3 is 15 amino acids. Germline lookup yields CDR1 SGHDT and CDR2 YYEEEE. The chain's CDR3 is CASSLGAFLWNTIYF. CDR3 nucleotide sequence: TGTGCCAGCAGCTTGGGGGCTTTCTTGTGGAACACCATATATTTT.